This T cell receptor beta chain was sequenced during a study of blood T cell repertoires in COVID-19. Study as a whole: The cDNA or gDNA used as material had been derived from T cells, B-cell-depleted T cells, or PBMCs.

Germline CDR1 is MNHEY and CDR2 is SVGAGI. This CDR3 comprises 15 residues. J gave up 7 bases and V 6 bases, and 8 bases lay outside the gene matches. The Seattle patients joined while their infection was active and were tracked longitudinally afterward. Authors' analysis steps: Amplification of reference gene primers was used by the study to estimate nucleated cell counts. Sequencing used immunoSEQ multiplex PCR; TCRdb keeps in-frame clones, though not all of them. V, J and clone size derive from that table, while D and trimming were established from the DNA sequence. Of approximately 150,000 clones in the sample, over 80% were seen once.

The sequence came from a woman of 80 years or more with COVID-19, enrolled during active disease. The rearrangement joins TRBV6-5 to TRBJ2-7, with 14 positions matching TRBD2. The sample taken for sequencing was peripheral blood. Here the CDR3 DNA reads TGTGCCAGCAGCCCCTCGGGACTAGCGGGAGTTGAGCAGTACTTC. It codes for CASSPSGLAGVEQYF.